This entry concerns a single T cell receptor (beta chain). This record belongs to a study of blood T cell repertoires in COVID-19. Study context: Italy, Spain and the United States were the sources of the convalescent and acute COVID-19 samples. T cells, B-cell-depleted T cells, or PBMCs supplied cDNA or gDNA.

CDR1 MNHEY and CDR2 SMNVEV come from the germline V gene (reference sequence). This CDR3 spans 13 amino acids. The germline V and J ends were trimmed by 7 bases and 0 bases, with 8 bases remaining between them. Source study methods: Quantification of nucleated cells was approximated via reference gene primer amplification. Measured with immunoSEQ multiplex PCR; TCRdb has only the in-frame clones, and not every one. D and trimming come from the DNA, and the V and J calls and clone size come from that table. This sample has 300,000 to 350,000 clones, with around 87% found just once. Enrollment of patients from Seattle took place during active infection, with longitudinal follow-up.

The rearrangement links TRBV27 to TRBJ2-3; no firm D call. Sequences were obtained from peripheral blood. This clonotype was sampled from a woman between 40 and 55 years old with COVID-19, enrolled during active disease. DNA of the CDR3: TGTGCCAGCAATTTCGGGAGCACAGATACGCAGTATTTT. Residues: CASNFGSTDTQYF.